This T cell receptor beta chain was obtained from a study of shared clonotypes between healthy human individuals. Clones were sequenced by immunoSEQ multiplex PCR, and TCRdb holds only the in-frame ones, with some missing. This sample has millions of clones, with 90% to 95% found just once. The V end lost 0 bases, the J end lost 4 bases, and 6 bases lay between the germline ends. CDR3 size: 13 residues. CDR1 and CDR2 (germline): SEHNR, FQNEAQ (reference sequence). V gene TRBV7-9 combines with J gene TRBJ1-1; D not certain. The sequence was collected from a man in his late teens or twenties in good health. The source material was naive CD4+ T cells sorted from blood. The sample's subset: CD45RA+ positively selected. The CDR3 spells CASSLAGLTEAFF. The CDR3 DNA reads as TGTGCCAGCAGCTTAGCAGGGCTCACTGAAGCTTTCTTT.